This paragraph reports one T cell receptor beta chain. CDR1 is SNHLY and CDR2 is FYNNEI in the germline V gene. The V gene end was trimmed by 6 bases and the J gene end by 3 bases; junction bases not matched to a gene: 13. The CDR3 extends over 16 amino acids. This entry comes from a study of blood T cell repertoires in COVID-19. Across the study: Italy, Spain and the United States were the sources of the convalescent and acute COVID-19 samples. T cells, B-cell-depleted T cells, or PBMCs supplied cDNA or gDNA.

Source study methods: Amplification of reference gene primers provided the estimated nucleated cell counts. Sequencing used immunoSEQ multiplex PCR; TCRdb keeps in-frame clones, though not all of them. V and J calls and clone size follow that table, whereas D and trimming were derived from the DNA. The profile shows about 140,000 clones, roughly 85% of them singletons. This sequence joins TRBV2 and TRBJ1-2, with TRBD1 identical over 7 bases. This TCR derives from a man between 60 and 75 years old with acute or convalescent COVID-19. Sequencing input: peripheral blood. The CDR3 region has the DNA TGTGCCAGCAGAGAGGGACAGTTTATTTTGTACTATGGCTACACCTTC. It specifies CASREGQFILYYGYTF.